This TCR beta chain stems from a study of radiotherapy plus CTLA-4 blockade in lung cancer. Across the study: Of all patients, more than 15% responded objectively and 25% to 40% showed disease control. Study conclusions and caveats: The best prediction of response reportedly came from early blood T cell clone dynamics, with interferon-beta.

As concerns this clone: The antigen remains undetermined. The junction shows a germline mismatch at one end, possibly a read error.

Germline loops: CDR1 SSHAT, CDR2 FNYEAQ (reference sequence). The CDR3 extends over 15 amino acids. Sequenced by immunoSEQ multiplex PCR; TCRdb stores in-frame clones only, minus some. This table has tens of thousands of clones, 79% appearing once. The V call is TRBV7-7, the J call TRBJ2-2; the match to TRBD1 covers 7 bases. This sample comprised peripheral blood, obtained from a patient treated with radiotherapy plus ipilimumab. The receptor was isolated from a human donor with non-small cell lung cancer who had a complete response to radiotherapy plus ipilimumab. The CDR3 nucleotides read TGTGCTAGCAGCGCCGAGGGGGCAAGGACCGGGGAGCTGTTTTTT. Translating gives CASSAEGARTGELFF.